This TCR beta chain came from a study of blood T cell repertoires in COVID-19. The repertoire was sequenced with immunoSEQ multiplex PCR; TCRdb's copy has only in-frame clones and lacks some. The table includes hundreds of thousands of clones, about 86% detected once. The ends lost 8 bases at V and 9 bases at J; junction bases unmatched: 14. The CDR3 is made up of 16 amino acids. Looked up from germline, CDR1 is KGHSH and CDR2 is LQKENI. The chain has TRBV18 and TRBJ2-1, with TRBD1 matching 12 bases. This receptor was identified in a woman aged 25 to 39 who had recovered from COVID-19. The sample was peripheral blood. The CDR3 is CASENPGQGAGGEQFF. CDR3 coding DNA: TGTGCCAGCGAAAATCCGGGACAGGGGGCCGGCGGTGAGCAGTTCTTC.